This T cell receptor (beta chain) is drawn from a study of blood T cells in healthy people across ages. Study results and limitations: Conclusively comparing naive with antigen-experienced cells was impossible with unsorted PBMCs.

Only a few counts were recorded for this clonotype. Its antigen remains unidentified. The CDR3 has 16 residues. The V end lost 4 bases, the J end lost 3 bases, and 21 bases lay between the germline ends. Germline CDR1 reads DFQATT; CDR2 reads SNEGSKA (reference sequence). Using a J-beta primer mix together with a sample-barcoded 5' primer, a second PCR was run for about 6 to 11 cycles. TCRdb recomputed calls from the 5' RACE reads with MiXCR, one row per CDR3 protein. The sample has about 1.8 million distinct CDR3 sequences, roughly 52% seen once. Sequenced sample: blood. This receptor was taken from a woman aged 40 to 49 in good health. The chain uses TRBV20-1 and TRBJ2-5, with D possibly TRBD2 on 5 matching bases. In nucleotides, the CDR3 is TGCAGTGCTACCCCGCGAGGGCTAGGGTTGAAAGAGACCCAGTACTTC. Protein sequence: CSATPRGLGLKETQYF.